The rows below give T cell receptor beta chains drawn from one sample of a study of T cell repertoires in cytomegalovirus infection. Their recognized antigens are unknown. Via MiXCR, TCRdb re-called the reads, giving one row per CDR3 protein. This repertoire shows around 710,000 distinct CDR3 sequences, 29% found once; its top ten account for around 13%. The sequenced sample was cultured CD8+ T cells from PBMCs, obtained from culture after CMV antigen stimulation. The receptors here all came from a human donor in good health (CMV status not recorded). Some clones in this sample may be carry-over from other donors' samples. Each CDR3 is given with its conserved first and last residue. Fields, in order: clone size, J gene, D gene, V gene, CDR3 protein, CDR3 DNA. The D gene is left open where the match is weak. Some rows have no size entry. The others give once, few or many, or a class for an expanded clone.

once TRBJ2-3 TRBD1 TRBV20-1 CSARAARGIVTDTQYF TGCAGTGCTAGAGCGGCCAGGGGGATAGTCACAGATACGCAGTATTTT
few TRBJ2-1 TRBD2 TRBV20-1 CSALSGGGNEQFF TGCAGTGCCCTCAGCGGGGGGGGCAATGAGCAGTTCTTC
few TRBJ2-2 NA TRBV4-1 CASSQVATGELFF TGCGCCAGCAGCCAAGTTGCGACCGGGGAGCTGTTTTTT
NA TRBJ2-7 NA TRBV12-5 CASGLVHSGGPYEQYF TGTGCTAGTGGTTTGGTACATAGTGGGGGGCCGTACGAGCAGTACTTC
few TRBJ2-5 NA TRBV3-1 CASSQDEGYQETQYF TGTGCCAGCAGCCAAGATGAAGGGTACCAAGAGACCCAGTACTTC
NA TRBJ1-5 NA TRBV12-3/TRBV12-4 CASSLNQGNNQPQHF TGTGCCAGCAGTTTGAACCAGGGTAACAATCAGCCCCAGCATTTT
few TRBJ1-6 NA TRBV5-4 CASSLVGEDSPLHF TGTGCCAGCAGCTTGGTAGGGGAGGATTCACCCCTCCACTTT
few TRBJ2-1 TRBD2 TRBV12-3/TRBV12-4 CASSLGPSGGAGGYNEQFF TGTGCCAGCAGTTTAGGTCCTAGCGGGGGGGCGGGTGGTTACAATGAGCAGTTCTTC
NA TRBJ2-4 TRBD1 TRBV19 CASSSVRGPSRNIQYF TGTGCCAGTAGTTCAGTAAGGGGGCCCTCCCGGAACATTCAGTACTTC
NA TRBJ2-1 TRBD2 TRBV6-5 CASSLDGGAYEQFF TGTGCCAGCAGTTTGGACGGGGGGGCATATGAGCAGTTCTTC
few TRBJ1-4 TRBD1 TRBV5-6 CASGNRGVWEKLFF TGTGCCAGCGGAAACAGGGGAGTTTGGGAAAAACTGTTTTTT
many TRBJ2-5 TRBD2 TRBV7-2 CASSFVAGGQETQYF TGTGCCAGCAGCTTCGTAGCGGGGGGCCAAGAGACCCAGTACTTC
few TRBJ1-1 TRBD1 TRBV6-5 CASSSPGGMNTEAFF TGTGCCAGCAGTAGCCCAGGGGGTATGAACACTGAAGCTTTCTTT
NA TRBJ2-5 TRBD2 TRBV7-6 CASSSSGGASETQYF TGTGCCAGCAGCTCAAGCGGGGGGGCCTCAGAGACCCAGTACTTC
NA TRBJ1-5 NA TRBV20-1 CSALDGSNQPQHF TGCAGTGCCTTGGACGGTAGCAATCAGCCCCAGCATTTT
NA TRBJ2-3 TRBD2 TRBV7-6 CASSLGTSGGGQGTDTQYF TGTGCCAGCAGCTTAGGGACTAGCGGGGGGGGCCAGGGGACAGATACGCAGTATTTT
many TRBJ1-4 TRBD1 TRBV7-9 CASSPGWGQSAEKLFF TGTGCCAGCAGCCCCGGTTGGGGACAGTCGGCCGAAAAACTGTTTTTT
NA TRBJ1-5 NA TRBV4-1 CASSPHVGQPQHF TGCGCCAGCAGCCCCCACGTTGGTCAGCCCCAGCATTTT
many TRBJ2-2 TRBD2 TRBV7-8 CASSSPTSANTGELFF TGTGCCAGCAGCTCTCCGACTAGCGCGAACACCGGGGAGCTGTTTTTT
few TRBJ1-3 TRBD1 TRBV7-9 CASSFGTGGSGNTIYF TGTGCCAGCAGCTTTGGGACAGGGGGCTCTGGAAACACCATATATTTT
NA TRBJ1-4 TRBD1 TRBV4-1 CASSRNRGQDEKLFF TGCGCCAGCAGCCGAAACAGGGGGCAGGATGAAAAACTGTTTTTT
few TRBJ2-1 TRBD1 TRBV2 CASRTGGSYNEQFF TGTGCCAGCCGAACAGGGGGTTCGTACAATGAGCAGTTCTTC
once TRBJ1-2 NA TRBV4-1 CASSQTASANYGYTF TGCGCCAGCAGCCAAACAGCGTCAGCTAACTATGGCTACACCTTC
few TRBJ2-1 NA TRBV19 CASRVGGPGNEQFF TGTGCCAGTCGCGTAGGGGGGCCGGGGAATGAGCAGTTCTTC
NA TRBJ1-1 NA TRBV12-3/TRBV12-4 CASESQDTEAFF TGTGCCAGCGAAAGTCAGGACACTGAAGCTTTCTTT
NA TRBJ1-2 NA TRBV9 CASSVWGGNYGYTF TGTGCCAGCAGCGTATGGGGGGGTAACTATGGCTACACCTTC